A single sample gave rise to the 12 T cell receptor beta chains below, sequenced in a study of patients and donors after allogeneic stem cell transplantation. TCRdb recomputed calls from the RT-PCR reads with MiXCR, one row per CDR3 protein. This table has roughly 880,000 distinct CDR3 sequences, about a sixth appearing once. Sequenced input: blood, either unsorted or a sorted T cell fraction (not recorded which). The source is a human donor who was either an allogeneic HSCT recipient or a stem cell or donor lymphocyte infusion donor (not recorded which). It is not recorded whose cells these are; they may come from a transplant donor.

This clonotype occurred a few times. This chain connects TRBV4-1 to TRBJ1-4, with a possible D match to TRBD1 (5 bases). Germline lookup yields CDR1 MGHRA and CDR2 YSYEKL. V was shortened by 0 bases and J by 12 bases, with 11 bases between the two germline ends. The CDR3 is made up of 13 amino acids. CDR3 sequence (DNA): TGCGCCAGCAGCCAAGATTGGGCGGGGGAACTGTTTTTT. This sequence encodes CASSQDWAGELFF.

For the CDR3, the DNA is TGTGCCAGCAGCCAAAGGGCGGGCGGGCAGCCCCAGCATTTT. Its protein is CASSQRAGGQPQHF. The chain links TRBV3-1 to TRBJ1-5; D gene uncertain. CDR3 length: 14 amino acids. V lost 2 bases, J lost 7 bases, and 12 bases lay in between. The germline V gene encodes CDR1 LGHDT and CDR2 YNNKEL (reference sequence).

This clonotype was picked up a small number of times. The J gene is TRBJ1-5, the V gene TRBV18; 7 positions agree with TRBD1. CDR1 and CDR2 from the germline V gene are KGHSH and LQKENI. CDR3 length equals 17 residues. The V segment lost 4 bases and the J segment 0 bases; nucleotides outside the gene matches: 9. The CDR3 nucleotides are TGTGCCAGCTCACTTGGGGACAGCTTCCTTAGCAATCAGCCCCAGCATTTT. This translates into CASSLGDSFLSNQPQHF.

The chain joins TRBV6-2 or TRBV6-3 to TRBJ2-1; the match to TRBD1 covers 7 bases. V lost 5 bases to trimming and J lost 9 bases; unmatched junction nucleotides: 7. The CDR3 totals 13 residues. Looked up from germline, CDR1 is MNHEY and CDR2 is SVGEGT. The CDR3 bases are TGTGCCAGCAGTAAAGACAGGGTCGGTGAGCAGTTCTTC. Residues: CASSKDRVGEQFF.

The table lists this clonotype with a few counts. The chain has TRBV6-1 and TRBJ1-5; the D gene is possibly TRBD1 (5 bases). V was pared by 2 bases and J by 7 bases, with 9 bases between. Per the germline V gene, CDR1 is MNHNS and CDR2 is SASEGT. This CDR3 is built from 13 residues. CDR3 nucleotides: TGTGCCAGCAGTGAACGAGGGGTCCAGCCCCAGCATTTT. Encoded protein: CASSERGVQPQHF.

This clonotype has a count of ten or more. This chain connects TRBV4-3 to TRBJ2-1; D call uncertain. Germline V gives CDR1 LGHNA, CDR2 YSLEER. The V and J ends lost 1 base and 0 bases respectively, with 7 bases between them. CDR3 length: 15 amino acids. This CDR3 is CASSQGGASYNEQFF. CDR3 DNA sequence: TGCGCCAGCAGCCAAGGTGGAGCCTCCTACAATGAGCAGTTCTTC.

The chain employs TRBV20-1 and TRBJ2-7; D is unresolved. The length of the CDR3 is 12 residues. The germline V gene encodes CDR1 DFQATT and CDR2 SNEGSKA (reference sequence). Trimming shortened V by 1 base and J by 1 base, and 5 bases separated the two germline ends. The CDR3 DNA reads as TGCAGTGCTAGAGGGCCTTCCTACGAGCAGTACTTC. The encoded protein is CSARGPSYEQYF.

V gene TRBV15 combines with J gene TRBJ2-1, with D unclear. The ends were cut back, 3 bases at V and 9 bases at J, with 9 bases in the middle. Germline-derived CDR1 and CDR2 are LNHNV and YYDKDF (reference sequence). The CDR3 spans 12 residues. In DNA, the CDR3 is TGTGCCACCAGCAGGGACCAGGTTGAGCAGTTCTTC. This translates into CATSRDQVEQFF.

This clonotype has only a few counts. The rearrangement uses TRBV19 and TRBJ1-1, with D unclear. The CDR3 has 14 residues. CDR1 LNHDA and CDR2 SQIVND come from the germline V gene (reference sequence). V lost 5 bases and J 1 base, leaving 11 bases between the germline ends. The DNA of the CDR3 is TGTGCCAGTAGTCCCCTCCAGCCGAACACTGAAGCTTTCTTT. Translated, it gives CASSPLQPNTEAFF.

There are many counts of this clonotype. This chain connects TRBV5-1 to TRBJ2-1, with a possible D match to TRBD2 (5 bases). The CDR3 loop spans 19 amino acids. Trimming shortened V by 2 bases and J by 0 bases, and 21 bases separated the two germline ends. Per germline, CDR1 SGHRS and CDR2 YFSETQ. The CDR3 sequence: CASSLDRPKRSSSYNEQFF. The CDR3 DNA reads TGCGCCAGCAGCTTAGATAGACCAAAGCGGAGCAGCTCCTACAATGAGCAGTTCTTC.

In this sample, this clonotype turned up a few times. This chain connects TRBV7-3 to TRBJ2-3; TRBD2 matches at 11 bases. Losses at the gene ends were 4 bases for V and 4 bases for J; bases not matched to a gene: 7. Per the germline V gene, CDR1 is SGHTA and CDR2 is FQGTGA. CDR3 length equals 16 residues. CDR3 sequence (DNA): TGTGCCAGCAGCTCGGGGCTAGCGGGGGGAGCAGATACGCAGTATTTT. Its protein is CASSSGLAGGADTQYF.

The table lists this clonotype with a few counts. This rearrangement joins TRBV20-1 to TRBJ1-1; D gene ambiguous. V lost 0 bases, J lost 7 bases, and 15 bases lay in between. The CDR3 has 14 residues. Germline V gives CDR1 DFQATT, CDR2 SNEGSKA (reference sequence). CDR3 DNA: TGCAGTGCTAGAGATCTCGCAGCGGCGGTTGAAGCTTTCTTT. This encodes CSARDLAAAVEAFF.